The 27 T cell receptor beta chains in this list originate from one sample, sequenced in a study of T cells after posttransplantation cyclophosphamide. Libraries were prepared by immunoSEQ multiplex PCR; TCRdb keeps only in-frame clonotypes and omits some of them. The sample lists about 52,000 clones; around 94% were seen once. The sequencing input was PBMCs. The receptors here all came from a woman between 25 and 40 years old in good health and a related stem cell transplant donor.

The chain combines TRBV7-8 with TRBJ1-2; 7 bases line up with TRBD1. The CDR3 extends over 15 amino acids. Trimming took 1 base from V and 2 from J; bases not matched to a gene: 4. Germline V gives CDR1 SGHVS, CDR2 FQNEAQ. As DNA, the CDR3 is TGTGCCAGCAGCTTAGGACAGACAGGGAACTATGGCTACACCTTC. It codes for CASSLGQTGNYGYTF.

V is TRBV7-2 and J is TRBJ2-2; 10 bases agree with TRBD2. This CDR3 region has 16 residues. Germline trimming cut 5 bases from V and 4 bases from J; bases unmatched to any gene: 7. Germline CDR1 SGHTA, CDR2 FQGNSA. In DNA form, the CDR3 reads TGTGCCAGCAGCACGAAGCGGGGGGGCAGCACCGGGGAGCTGTTTTTT. This gives the protein CASSTKRGGSTGELFF.

The chain has TRBV18 and TRBJ2-5; 8 nucleotides align to TRBD2. The junction had 27 bases not matched to a gene; V was cut back by 6 bases and J by 3 bases. The CDR3 sequence is 21 residues long. The germline CDR1 and CDR2 sequences are KGHSH and LQKENI. CDR3 sequence (DNA): TGTGCCAGCTCCCAGTGGGCCGGCCGGGAAGAGATAGCGGGGTTCGAAGAGACCCAGTACTTC. Encoded protein: CASSQWAGREEIAGFEETQYF.

This clone was counted a single time. The chain has TRBV30 and TRBJ1-4, with D perhaps matching TRBD1 (6 bases). V lost 4 bases and J 7 bases, leaving 13 bases between the germline ends. The CDR3 totals 13 residues. Per the germline V gene, CDR1 is GTSNPN and CDR2 is SVGIG (reference sequence). CDR3: CAWTAGAVEKLFF. The CDR3 nucleotides read TGTGCCTGGACAGCGGGGGCGGTTGAAAAACTGTTTTTT.

This CDR3 reads CASRTGTGFSYEQYF. CDR3 coding DNA: TGTGCCAGCAGAACCGGGACAGGGTTTTCCTACGAGCAGTACTTC. The chain has TRBV7-9 and TRBJ2-7; TRBD1 matches 9 bases. Losses at the gene ends were 6 bases for V and 1 base for J; bases not matched to a gene: 7. The CDR3 loop spans 15 amino acids. Germline V CDR1 and CDR2: SEHNR, FQNEAQ (reference sequence).

The V gene is TRBV11-2, the J gene TRBJ2-7, with 11 bases that match TRBD2. This CDR3 has 15 residues. J was trimmed by 2 bases and V by 0 bases; bases with no gene match: 0. Germline CDR1 is SGHAT and CDR2 is FQNNGV. The CDR3 spells CASSLDSGGAYEQYF. Here the CDR3 DNA reads TGTGCCAGCAGCTTAGATAGCGGGGGGGCCTACGAGCAGTACTTC. Using reference TRBV11-2 and TRBJ2-7 for the parts outside the CDR3, the full variable domain is EAGVAQSPRYKIIEKRQSVAFWCNPISGHATLYWYQQILGQGPKLLIQFQNNGVVDDSQLPKDRFSAERLKGVDSTLKIQPAKLEDSAVYLCASSLDSGGAYEQYFGPGTRLTVT.

This chain joins TRBV30 and TRBJ2-3; D is unclear. This CDR3 contains 11 residues. Trimming left V 2 bases short and J 2 bases short, with 2 bases between. In germline, CDR1 is GTSNPN, CDR2 SVGIG (reference sequence). Here the CDR3 DNA reads TGTGCCTGGAGTCTCACAGATACGCAGTATTTT. This gives the protein CAWSLTDTQYF.

V gene TRBV6-1 combines with J gene TRBJ1-5; weak D call: TRBD1 (6 bases). CDR3 length equals 15 residues. Trimming took off 10 bases at V and 3 bases at J, with 19 bases between the two ends. CDR1 and CDR2 from the germline V gene are MNHNS and SASEGT. This CDR3 reads CATKRGHGANQPQHF. The CDR3 DNA reads TGTGCCACCAAAAGGGGACACGGGGCCAATCAGCCCCAGCATTTT.

J is TRBJ1-1 and V is TRBV5-1; 8 bases are shared with TRBD1. CDR1 and CDR2 (germline): SGHRS, YFSETQ. Trimming removed 4 bases from V and 11 bases from J; junction bases left unmatched: 13. The CDR3 sequence is 14 residues long. The CDR3 is CASSAGTGAPGAFF. CDR3 coding DNA: TGCGCCAGCAGCGCGGGGACAGGAGCCCCTGGGGCTTTCTTT.

The V gene is TRBV4-3, the J gene TRBJ1-1; perhaps TRBD1 as D (6 bases). Germline CDR1 reads LGHNA; CDR2 reads YSLEER. The CDR3 totals 12 residues. Trimming took off 4 bases at V and 11 bases at J, with 14 bases between the two ends. The CDR3 is CASSLSGGKAFF. The CDR3 DNA follows: TGCGCCAGCAGCCTGTCGGGGGGCAAGGCTTTCTTT.

This clone occurred a few times. This rearrangement joins TRBV6-4 to TRBJ1-6; perhaps TRBD1 as D (5 bases). The V gene's germline CDR1 is MRHNA and CDR2 SNTAGT. Trimming took 6 bases from V and 7 from J, leaving 16 bases between them. The CDR3 totals 15 residues. CDR3 amino acids: CASSPDRTPNSPLHF. DNA for the CDR3: TGTGCCAGCAGCCCTGACAGAACGCCAAATTCACCCCTCCACTTT.

The gene calls are TRBV19 and TRBJ2-2, with 9 bases lining up with TRBD1. The length of the CDR3 is 15 residues. Losses at the gene ends were 6 bases for V and 3 bases for J; bases not matched to a gene: 5. Germline V lookup: CDR1 LNHDA, CDR2 SQIVND (reference sequence). The CDR3 DNA follows: TGTGCCAGTAGCCCCAGGACAGGGGACACCGGGGAGCTGTTTTTT. Amino acids: CASSPRTGDTGELFF.

The chain has TRBV4-3 and TRBJ1-6; D ambiguous. Germline assignment: CDR1 LGHNA and CDR2 YSLEER. The CDR3 has 15 amino acids. The V gene lost 0 bases and the J gene lost 10 bases, with 13 bases spanning the gap. The CDR3 spells CASSQDHVSGSPLHF. As DNA, the CDR3 is TGCGCCAGCAGCCAAGATCATGTATCGGGGTCACCCCTCCACTTT.

This chain links TRBV18 with TRBJ1-2; TRBD1 matches 10 bases. The CDR3 totals 16 residues. V lost 3 bases, J lost 8 bases, and 12 bases stayed unmatched. Germline V gene data show CDR1 as KGHSH and CDR2 as LQKENI. CDR3 sequence: CASSPGKDRGVWGYTF. The CDR3 region has the DNA TGTGCCAGCTCACCTGGAAAGGACAGGGGGGTTTGGGGCTACACCTTC.

The rearrangement uses TRBV5-4 and TRBJ2-5; 7 nucleotides agree with TRBD2. The V gene's germline CDR1 is SGHNT and CDR2 YYREEE (reference sequence). The V segment lost 4 bases and the J segment 2 bases; nucleotides outside the gene matches: 14. This CDR3 spans 17 amino acids. CDR3 protein: CASSPPGGPRTQETQYF. The CDR3 DNA reads TGTGCCAGCAGCCCCCCGGGAGGACCCCGAACTCAAGAGACCCAGTACTTC. The full variable domain, in which reference TRBV5-4 and TRBJ2-5 provide the parts outside the CDR3, is ETGVTQSPTHLIKTRGQQVTLRCSSQSGHNTVSWYQQALGQGPQFIFQYYREEENGRGNFPPRFSGLQFPNYSSELNVNALELDDSALYLCASSPPGGPRTQETQYFGPGTRLLVL.

The chain couples TRBV27 to TRBJ2-3; possibly TRBD1 for D (5 bases). The CDR3 covers 13 residues. The V end was cut by 8 bases, the J end by 0 bases, with 9 bases between. Per the germline V gene, CDR1 is MNHEY and CDR2 is SMNVEV (reference sequence). The chain's CDR3 is CASGAPSTDTQYF. CDR3 nucleotide sequence: TGTGCCAGCGGGGCCCCTAGCACAGATACGCAGTATTTT.

This clone was counted between two and nine times. The genes are TRBV7-9 and TRBJ1-2; maybe TRBD1 (6 bases). Germline lookup yields CDR1 SEHNR and CDR2 FQNEAQ (reference sequence). The CDR3 totals 13 residues. V lost 5 bases, J lost 8 bases, and 15 bases lay in between. CDR3 amino acids: CASSAQGRRGYTF. The CDR3, as DNA: TGTGCCAGCAGCGCACAGGGAAGAAGGGGCTACACCTTC.

The V and J genes are TRBV28 and TRBJ1-2; 9 bases align to TRBD1. CDR3 size: 13 residues. Unmatched junction bases numbered 7, after V lost 5 bases and J lost 9 bases. Germline values: CDR1 MDHEN, CDR2 SYDVKM. CDR3 protein: CASSGQGPYSYTF. In DNA, the CDR3 is TGTGCCAGCAGTGGACAGGGGCCATATAGCTACACCTTC.

J is TRBJ1-1 and V is TRBV6-4; tentatively, D is TRBD1 (5 bases). Trimming took 6 bases from V and 1 from J, leaving 12 bases between them. Germline CDR1 is MRHNA and CDR2 is SNTAGT. The CDR3 spans 14 residues. CDR3 amino acids: CASRAQGGNTEAFF. The DNA of the CDR3 is TGTGCCAGCAGAGCCCAGGGTGGGAACACTGAAGCTTTCTTT.

The chain uses TRBV11-1 and TRBJ2-7; D not certain. Germline-derived CDR1 and CDR2 are SGHAT and FQDESV (reference sequence). The CDR3 is 13 residues long. Trimming cost V 1 base and J 0 bases, with 4 bases left between them. CDR3 amino acids: CASSLDSSYEQYF. The CDR3 DNA follows: TGTGCCAGCAGCTTAGACAGCTCCTACGAGCAGTACTTC.

The genes are TRBV19 and TRBJ1-1; D unresolved. The CDR3 loop spans 16 amino acids. Germline values: CDR1 LNHDA, CDR2 SQIVND (reference sequence). V was trimmed by 1 base and J by 1 base, leaving 13 bases between them. This CDR3 is CASSIVWPPRNTEAFF. Written as DNA, the CDR3 is TGTGCCAGTAGTATAGTCTGGCCCCCAAGGAACACTGAAGCTTTCTTT. Complete variable domain (other parts from reference TRBV19 and TRBJ1-1): DGGITQSPKYLFRKEGQNVTLSCEQNLNHDAMYWYRQDPGQGLRLIYYSQIVNDFQKGDIAEGYSVSREKKESFPLTVTSAQKNPTAFYLCASSIVWPPRNTEAFFGQGTRLTVV.

The chain joins TRBV6-6 to TRBJ1-1; D unclear. This CDR3 has 15 residues. Per germline, CDR1 MNHNY and CDR2 SVGAGI (reference sequence). The V end was cut by 6 bases, the J end by 1 base, with 15 bases between. Written as DNA, the CDR3 is TGTGCCAGCAGCCGCCCCCCTCCGGGGAACACTGAAGCTTTCTTT. Translation gives CASSRPPPGNTEAFF.

The chain links TRBV5-6 to TRBJ2-2, with D tentatively TRBD1 (6 bases). Germline loops: CDR1 SGHDT, CDR2 YYEEEE. The CDR3 has 14 amino acids. Deletions cut 5 bases from V and 5 bases from J, with 13 bases between. The chain's CDR3 is CASRRGGRTGELFF. The CDR3 DNA sequence: TGTGCCAGCAGAAGAGGGGGTCGTACCGGGGAGCTGTTTTTT.

The chain has TRBV7-6 and TRBJ1-1, with 12 bases fitting TRBD1. Germline V gene data show CDR1 as SGHVS and CDR2 as FNYEAQ. The ends lost 4 bases at V and 5 bases at J; junction bases unmatched: 8. The CDR3 has 16 amino acids. CDR3 residues: CASSSGQGAIGTEAFF. CDR3 coding DNA: TGTGCCAGCAGCTCGGGACAGGGGGCGATAGGAACTGAAGCTTTCTTT. The full variable domain, rest sourced from reference TRBV7-6 and TRBJ1-1, is GAGVSQSPRYKVTKRGQDVALRCDPISGHVSLYWYRQALGQGPEFLTYFNYEAQQDKSGLPNDRFSAERPEGSISTLTIQRTEQRDSAMYRCASSSGQGAIGTEAFFGQGTRLTVV.

The rearrangement uses TRBV7-2 and TRBJ1-6; weak D call: TRBD1 (5 bases). V was clipped by 6 bases and J by 10 bases, with 16 bases between them. The CDR3 loop spans 14 amino acids. Looked up from germline, CDR1 is SGHTA and CDR2 is FQGNSA. DNA of the CDR3: TGTGCCAGCAGGGGGGGAAGTCCAAACTCACCCCTCCACTTT. Amino acids: CASRGGSPNSPLHF.

The chain joins TRBV10-3 to TRBJ2-3; TRBD2 might be the D (6 bases). There are 16 residues in the CDR3. V gave up 3 bases and J gave up 0 bases, with 13 bases separating them. Germline V gene sequence: CDR1 ENHRY, CDR2 SYGVKD. CDR3 nucleotides: TGTGCCATCAGTGAAGTGGTAGCGGCAAGCACAGATACGCAGTATTTT. This encodes CAISEVVAASTDTQYF.

This clone is deemed medium-sized (0.01 to 0.1%). The chain has TRBV6-1 and TRBJ2-5, with TRBD2 matching 9 bases. Germline trimming cut 0 bases from V and 1 base from J; bases unmatched to any gene: 0. The CDR3 spans 15 residues. Germline V gives CDR1 MNHNS, CDR2 SASEGT. This chain's CDR3 is CASSEASGGQETQYF. CDR3 nucleotides: TGTGCCAGCAGTGAAGCTAGCGGGGGCCAAGAGACCCAGTACTTC.